This T cell receptor (beta chain) was sequenced during a study of T cell responses to AZD1222 COVID-19 vaccine. The study, taken as a whole, reports: Epitopes outside B.1.351 and B.1.1.7 mutated regions reportedly drew nearly half of spike TCRs. Along spike, vaccine-associated CD4 TCRs were found throughout, with dominance at 160-218 and 743-854. Females made up more of the donors, who were largely white British, and clonal diversity may have come out too low.

As concerns this clone: Its specificity is unknown.

Germline loops: CDR1 SNHLY, CDR2 FYNNEI. CDR3 length: 16 amino acids. V lost 4 bases, J lost 2 bases, and 5 bases stayed unmatched. Clones were sequenced by immunoSEQ multiplex PCR, and TCRdb holds only the in-frame ones, with some missing. The data contain fewer than 140,000 clones, 90% of them singletons. The source was peripheral blood, collected 28 days after the second AZD1222 dose. The receptor was derived from an adult who received the AZD1222 COVID-19 vaccine. V gene TRBV2 combines with J gene TRBJ2-5; 12 nucleotides agree with TRBD2. CDR3 in DNA: TGTGCCAGCAGTGTTCGACTAGCGGGAGATCAAGAGACCCAGTACTTC. This codes for CASSVRLAGDQETQYF.